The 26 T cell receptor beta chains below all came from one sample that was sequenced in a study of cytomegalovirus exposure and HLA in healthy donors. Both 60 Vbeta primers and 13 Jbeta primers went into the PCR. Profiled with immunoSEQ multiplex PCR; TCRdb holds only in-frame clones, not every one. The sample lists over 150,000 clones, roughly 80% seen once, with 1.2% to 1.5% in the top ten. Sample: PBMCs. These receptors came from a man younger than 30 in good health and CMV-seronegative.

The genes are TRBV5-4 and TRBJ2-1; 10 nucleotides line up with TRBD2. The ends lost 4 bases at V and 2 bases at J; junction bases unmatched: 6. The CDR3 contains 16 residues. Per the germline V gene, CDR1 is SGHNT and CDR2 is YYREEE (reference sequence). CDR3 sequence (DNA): TGTGCCAGCAGCCCCACAGCGGGAGGGCCCTACAATGAGCAGTTCTTC. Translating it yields CASSPTAGGPYNEQFF. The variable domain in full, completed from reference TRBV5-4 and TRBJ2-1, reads ETGVTQSPTHLIKTRGQQVTLRCSSQSGHNTVSWYQQALGQGPQFIFQYYREEENGRGNFPPRFSGLQFPNYSSELNVNALELDDSALYLCASSPTAGGPYNEQFFGPGTRLTVL.

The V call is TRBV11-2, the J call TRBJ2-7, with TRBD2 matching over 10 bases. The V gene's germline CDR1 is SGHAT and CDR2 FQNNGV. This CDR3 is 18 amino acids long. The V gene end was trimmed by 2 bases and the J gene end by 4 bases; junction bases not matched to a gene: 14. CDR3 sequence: CASSLLAASGRSLYEQYF. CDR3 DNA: TGTGCCAGCAGCTTACTAGCAGCTAGCGGGAGAAGTTTGTACGAGCAGTACTTC.

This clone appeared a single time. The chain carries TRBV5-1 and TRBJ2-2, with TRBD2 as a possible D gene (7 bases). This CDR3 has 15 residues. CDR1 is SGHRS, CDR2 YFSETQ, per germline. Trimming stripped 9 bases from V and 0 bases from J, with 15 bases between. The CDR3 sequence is CATTWGGANTGELFF. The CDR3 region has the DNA TGCGCCACCACATGGGGGGGCGCGAACACCGGGGAGCTGTTTTTT. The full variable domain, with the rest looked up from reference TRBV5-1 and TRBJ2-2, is KAGVTQTPRYLIKTRGQQVTLSCSPISGHRSVSWYQQTPGQGLQFLFEYFSETQRNKGNFPGRFSGRQFSNSRSEMNVSTLELGDSALYLCATTWGGANTGELFFGEGSRLTVL.

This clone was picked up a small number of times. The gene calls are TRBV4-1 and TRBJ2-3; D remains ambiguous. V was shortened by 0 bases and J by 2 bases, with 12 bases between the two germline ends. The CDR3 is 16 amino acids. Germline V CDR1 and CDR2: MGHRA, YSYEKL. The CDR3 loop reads CASSQEGRPLTDTQYF. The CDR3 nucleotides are TGCGCCAGCAGCCAAGAAGGCAGGCCCCTCACAGATACGCAGTATTTT.

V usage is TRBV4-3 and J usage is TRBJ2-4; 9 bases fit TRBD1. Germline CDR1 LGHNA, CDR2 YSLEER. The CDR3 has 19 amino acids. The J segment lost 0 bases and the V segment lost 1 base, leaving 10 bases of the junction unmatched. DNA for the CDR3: TGCGCCAGCAGCCAAGCACTAGGGACAGGGTCGTTAGCCAAAAACATTCAGTACTTC. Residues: CASSQALGTGSLAKNIQYF.

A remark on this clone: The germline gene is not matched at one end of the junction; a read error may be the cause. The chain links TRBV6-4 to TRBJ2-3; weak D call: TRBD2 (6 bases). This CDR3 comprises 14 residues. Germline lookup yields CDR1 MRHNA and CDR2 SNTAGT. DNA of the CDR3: TGTGCTAGCAGTGAGAAAGGCGGGGCAGATACGCAGTATTTT. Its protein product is CASSEKGGADTQYF.

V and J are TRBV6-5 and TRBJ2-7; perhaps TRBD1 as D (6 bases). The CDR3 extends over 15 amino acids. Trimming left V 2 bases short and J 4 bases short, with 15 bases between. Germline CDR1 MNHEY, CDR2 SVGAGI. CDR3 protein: CASSYRPGHRYEQYF. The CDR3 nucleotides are TGTGCCAGCAGTTACCGCCCGGGACACCGATACGAGCAGTACTTC.

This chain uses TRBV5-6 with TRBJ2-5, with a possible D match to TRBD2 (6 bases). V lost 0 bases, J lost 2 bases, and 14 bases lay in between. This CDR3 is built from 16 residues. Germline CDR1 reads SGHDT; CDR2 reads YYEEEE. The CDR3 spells CASSLAGSGAQETQYF. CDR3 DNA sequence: TGTGCCAGCAGCTTGGCCGGGTCGGGAGCACAAGAGACCCAGTACTTC.

The CDR3 here is CATEYRGTEDTQYF. In nucleotides, the CDR3 is TGTGCCACCGAGTACAGGGGGACAGAAGATACGCAGTATTTT. The chain employs TRBV5-4 and TRBJ2-3; 8 positions match TRBD1. This CDR3 has 14 amino acids. Germline CDR1 SGHNT, CDR2 YYREEE (reference sequence). J gave up 5 bases and V 9 bases, and 11 bases lay outside the gene matches.

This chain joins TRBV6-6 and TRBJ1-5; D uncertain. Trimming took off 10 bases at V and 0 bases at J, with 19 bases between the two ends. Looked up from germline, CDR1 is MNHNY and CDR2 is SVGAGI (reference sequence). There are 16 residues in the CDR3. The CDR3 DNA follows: TGTGCCACCCGAAAGGAGGCGGGGAATAGCAATCAGCCCCAGCATTTT. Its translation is CATRKEAGNSNQPQHF.

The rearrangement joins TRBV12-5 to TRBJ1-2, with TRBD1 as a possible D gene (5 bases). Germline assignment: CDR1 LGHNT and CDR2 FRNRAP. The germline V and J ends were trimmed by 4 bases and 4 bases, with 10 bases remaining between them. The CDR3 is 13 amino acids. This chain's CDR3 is CASGSGGTYGYTF. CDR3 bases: TGTGCTAGTGGTTCGGGAGGGACCTATGGCTACACCTTC. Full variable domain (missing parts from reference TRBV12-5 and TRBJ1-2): DARVTQTPRHKVTEMGQEVTMRCQPILGHNTVFWYRQTMMQGLELLAYFRNRAPLDDSGMPKDRFSAEMPDATLATLKIQPSEPRDSAVYFCASGSGGTYGYTFGSGTRLTVV.

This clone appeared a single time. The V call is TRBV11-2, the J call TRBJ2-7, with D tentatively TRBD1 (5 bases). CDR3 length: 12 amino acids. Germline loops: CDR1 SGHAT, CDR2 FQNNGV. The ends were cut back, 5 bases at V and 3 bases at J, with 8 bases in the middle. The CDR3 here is CASSPDNYEQYF. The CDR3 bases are TGTGCCAGCAGCCCGGACAACTACGAGCAGTACTTC.

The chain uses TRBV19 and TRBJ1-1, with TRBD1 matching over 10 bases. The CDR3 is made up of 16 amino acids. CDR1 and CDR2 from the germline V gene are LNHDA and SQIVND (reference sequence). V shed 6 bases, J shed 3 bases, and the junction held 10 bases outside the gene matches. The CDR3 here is CASSLDRGRGYTEAFF. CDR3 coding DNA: TGTGCCAGTAGCTTAGACAGGGGGCGTGGATACACTGAAGCTTTCTTT. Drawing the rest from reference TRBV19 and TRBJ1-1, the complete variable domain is DGGITQSPKYLFRKEGQNVTLSCEQNLNHDAMYWYRQDPGQGLRLIYYSQIVNDFQKGDIAEGYSVSREKKESFPLTVTSAQKNPTAFYLCASSLDRGRGYTEAFFGQGTRLTVV.

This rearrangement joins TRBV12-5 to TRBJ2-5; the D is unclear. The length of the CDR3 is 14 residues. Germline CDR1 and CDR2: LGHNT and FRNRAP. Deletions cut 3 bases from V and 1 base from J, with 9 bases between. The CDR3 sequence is CASGLGSGQETQYF. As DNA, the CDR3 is TGTGCTAGTGGTTTAGGTTCGGGCCAAGAGACCCAGTACTTC.

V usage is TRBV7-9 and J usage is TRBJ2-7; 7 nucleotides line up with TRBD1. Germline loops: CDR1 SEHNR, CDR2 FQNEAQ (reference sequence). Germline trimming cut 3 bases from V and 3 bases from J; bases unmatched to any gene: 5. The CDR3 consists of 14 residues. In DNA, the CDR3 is TGTGCCAGCAGCTTTCGACAGGGAAGCTACGAGCAGTACTTC. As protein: CASSFRQGSYEQYF.

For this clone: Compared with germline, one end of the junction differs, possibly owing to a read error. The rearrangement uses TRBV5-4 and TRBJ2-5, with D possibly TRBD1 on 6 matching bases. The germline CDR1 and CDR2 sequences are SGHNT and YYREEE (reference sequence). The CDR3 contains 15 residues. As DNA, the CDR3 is TGTGCCGGCAGCTTCGACAGGACGTACCAAGAGACCCAGTACTTC. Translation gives CAGSFDRTYQETQYF.

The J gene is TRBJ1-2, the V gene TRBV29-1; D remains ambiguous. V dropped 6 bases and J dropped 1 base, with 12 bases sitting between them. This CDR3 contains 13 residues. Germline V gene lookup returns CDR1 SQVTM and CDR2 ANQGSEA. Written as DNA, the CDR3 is TGCAGCGTCTTAGGCGGCGATAACTATGGCTACACCTTC. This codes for CSVLGGDNYGYTF.

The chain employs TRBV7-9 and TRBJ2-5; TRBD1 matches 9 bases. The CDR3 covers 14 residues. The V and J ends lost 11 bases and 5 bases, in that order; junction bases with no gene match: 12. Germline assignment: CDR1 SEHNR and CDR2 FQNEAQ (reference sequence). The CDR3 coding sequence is TGTGCCGGCACCCCCGTGGACAGGGGTGAGACCCAGTACTTC. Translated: CAGTPVDRGETQYF.

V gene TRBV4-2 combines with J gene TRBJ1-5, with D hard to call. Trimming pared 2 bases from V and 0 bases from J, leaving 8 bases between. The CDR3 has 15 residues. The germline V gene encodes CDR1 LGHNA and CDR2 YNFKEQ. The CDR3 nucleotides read TGTGCCAGCAGCCAAAGCACCTATAGCAATCAGCCCCAGCATTTT. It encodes CASSQSTYSNQPQHF.

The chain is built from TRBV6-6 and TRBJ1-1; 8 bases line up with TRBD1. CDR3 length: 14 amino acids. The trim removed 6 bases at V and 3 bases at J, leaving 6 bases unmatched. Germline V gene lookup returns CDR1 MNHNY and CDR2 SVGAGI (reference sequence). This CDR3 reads CASRTQGGHTEAFF. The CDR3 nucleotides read TGTGCCAGCAGAACACAGGGGGGTCACACTGAAGCTTTCTTT.

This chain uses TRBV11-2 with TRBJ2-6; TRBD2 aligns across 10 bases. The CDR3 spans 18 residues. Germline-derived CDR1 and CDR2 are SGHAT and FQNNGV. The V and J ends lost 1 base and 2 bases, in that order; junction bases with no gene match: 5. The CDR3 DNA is TGTGCCAGCAGCTTAGGGCTAGCGGGAGAGGCTGGGGCCAACGTCCTGACTTTC. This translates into CASSLGLAGEAGANVLTF.

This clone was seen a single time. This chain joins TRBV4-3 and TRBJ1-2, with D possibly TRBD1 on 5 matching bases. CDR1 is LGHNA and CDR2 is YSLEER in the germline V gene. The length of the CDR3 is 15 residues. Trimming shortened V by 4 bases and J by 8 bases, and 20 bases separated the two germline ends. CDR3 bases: TGCGCCAGCAGCCGAAGACCGGACACCGCAAGAGGCTACACCTTC. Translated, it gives CASSRRPDTARGYTF.

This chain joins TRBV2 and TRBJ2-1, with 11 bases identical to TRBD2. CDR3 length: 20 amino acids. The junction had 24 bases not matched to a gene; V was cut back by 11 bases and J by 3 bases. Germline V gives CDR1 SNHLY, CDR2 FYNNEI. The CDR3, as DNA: TGTGCCCCTCCGGGGAAAGGTGGGCTAGCGGGAGGAATCTTCTACAATGAGCAGTTCTTC. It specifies CAPPGKGGLAGGIFYNEQFF. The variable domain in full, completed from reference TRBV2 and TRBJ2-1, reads EPEVTQTPSHQVTQMGQEVILRCVPISNHLYFYWYRQILGQKVEFLVSFYNNEISEKSEIFDDQFSVERPDGSNFTLKIRSTKLEDSAMYFCAPPGKGGLAGGIFYNEQFFGPGTRLTVL.

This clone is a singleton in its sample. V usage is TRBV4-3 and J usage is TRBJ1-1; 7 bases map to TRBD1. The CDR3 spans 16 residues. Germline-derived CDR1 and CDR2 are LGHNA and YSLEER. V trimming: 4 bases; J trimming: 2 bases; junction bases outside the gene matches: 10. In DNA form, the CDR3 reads TGCGCCAGCAGCCCACAGGACAGGCAAATTAACACTGAAGCTTTCTTT. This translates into CASSPQDRQINTEAFF.

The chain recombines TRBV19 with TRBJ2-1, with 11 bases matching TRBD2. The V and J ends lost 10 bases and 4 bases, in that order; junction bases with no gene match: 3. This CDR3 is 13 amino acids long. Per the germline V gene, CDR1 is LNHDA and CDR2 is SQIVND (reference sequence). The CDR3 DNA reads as TGTGCCACCGGGACTAGCGGATACAATGAGCAGTTCTTC. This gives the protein CATGTSGYNEQFF.

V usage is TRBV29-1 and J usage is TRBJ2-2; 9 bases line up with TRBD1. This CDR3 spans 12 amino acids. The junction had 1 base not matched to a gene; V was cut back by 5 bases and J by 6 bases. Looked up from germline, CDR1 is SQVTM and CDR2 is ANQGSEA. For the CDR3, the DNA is TGCAGCGTTAGACAGGGGGCCGGGGAGCTGTTTTTT. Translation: CSVRQGAGELFF.